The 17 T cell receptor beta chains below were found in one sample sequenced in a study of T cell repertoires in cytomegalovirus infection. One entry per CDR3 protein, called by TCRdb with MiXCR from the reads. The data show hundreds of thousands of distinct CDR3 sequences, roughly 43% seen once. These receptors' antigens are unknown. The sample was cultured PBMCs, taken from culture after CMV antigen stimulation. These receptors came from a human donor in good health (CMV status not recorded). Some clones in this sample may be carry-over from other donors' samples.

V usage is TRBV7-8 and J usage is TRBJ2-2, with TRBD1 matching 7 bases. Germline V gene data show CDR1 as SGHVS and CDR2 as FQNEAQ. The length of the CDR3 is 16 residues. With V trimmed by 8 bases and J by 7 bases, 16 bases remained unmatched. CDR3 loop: CASRSKTGRFNGELFF. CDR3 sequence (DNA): TGTGCCAGCCGCTCCAAGACAGGGCGCTTTAACGGGGAGCTGTTTTTT.

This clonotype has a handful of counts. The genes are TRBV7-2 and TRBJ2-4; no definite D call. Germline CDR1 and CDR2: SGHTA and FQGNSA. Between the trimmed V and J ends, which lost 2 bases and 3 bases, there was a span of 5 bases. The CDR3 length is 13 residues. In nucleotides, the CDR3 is TGTGCCAGCAGCTTATTTGGCAAAAACATTCAGTACTTC. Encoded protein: CASSLFGKNIQYF.

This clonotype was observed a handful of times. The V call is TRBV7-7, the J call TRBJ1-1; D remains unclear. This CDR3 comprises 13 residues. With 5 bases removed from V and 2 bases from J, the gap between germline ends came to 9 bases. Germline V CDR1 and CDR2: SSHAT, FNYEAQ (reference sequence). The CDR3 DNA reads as TGTGCCAGCAGCGCCCAGATTAACACTGAAGCTTTCTTT. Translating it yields CASSAQINTEAFF.

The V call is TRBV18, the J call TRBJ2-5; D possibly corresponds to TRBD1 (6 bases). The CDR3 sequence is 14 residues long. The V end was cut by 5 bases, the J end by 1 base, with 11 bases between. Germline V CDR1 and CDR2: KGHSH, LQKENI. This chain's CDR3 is CASSFGQSQETQYF. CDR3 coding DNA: TGTGCCAGCTCATTCGGACAGAGCCAAGAGACCCAGTACTTC. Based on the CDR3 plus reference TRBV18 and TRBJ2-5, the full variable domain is NAGVMQNPRHLVRRRGQEARLRCSPMKGHSHVYWYRQLPEEGLKFMVYLQKENIIDESGMPKERFSAEFPKEGPSILRIQQVVRGDSAAYFCASSFGQSQETQYFGPGTRLLVL.

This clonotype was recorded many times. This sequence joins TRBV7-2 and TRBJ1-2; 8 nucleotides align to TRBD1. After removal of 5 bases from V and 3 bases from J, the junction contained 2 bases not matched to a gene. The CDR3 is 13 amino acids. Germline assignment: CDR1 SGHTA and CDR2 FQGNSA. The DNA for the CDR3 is TGTGCCAGCAGCCCGACAGGGGACTATGGCTACACCTTC. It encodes CASSPTGDYGYTF.

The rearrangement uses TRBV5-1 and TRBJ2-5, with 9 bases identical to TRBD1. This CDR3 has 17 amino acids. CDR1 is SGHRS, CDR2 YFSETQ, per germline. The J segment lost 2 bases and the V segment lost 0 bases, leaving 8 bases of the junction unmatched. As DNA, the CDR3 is TGCGCCAGCAGCTTGGACCCTACAGGGGGCCCTCAAGAGACCCAGTACTTC. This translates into CASSLDPTGGPQETQYF.

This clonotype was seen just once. CDR3 loop: CASSNDRVDTQYF. In nucleotides, the CDR3 is TGTGCCAGCAGCAATGACAGGGTAGATACGCAGTATTTT. The chain employs TRBV11-2 and TRBJ2-3; TRBD1 aligns across 7 bases. CDR1 is SGHAT and CDR2 is FQNNGV in the germline V gene. This CDR3 region has 13 residues. Unmatched junction bases numbered 4, after V lost 5 bases and J lost 5 bases.

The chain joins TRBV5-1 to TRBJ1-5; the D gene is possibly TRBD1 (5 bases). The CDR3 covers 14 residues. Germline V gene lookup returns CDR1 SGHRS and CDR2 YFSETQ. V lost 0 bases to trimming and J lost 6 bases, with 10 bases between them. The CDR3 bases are TGCGCCAGCAGCTTGGGGGGCTCCAGTCAGCCCCAGCATTTT. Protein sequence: CASSLGGSSQPQHF.

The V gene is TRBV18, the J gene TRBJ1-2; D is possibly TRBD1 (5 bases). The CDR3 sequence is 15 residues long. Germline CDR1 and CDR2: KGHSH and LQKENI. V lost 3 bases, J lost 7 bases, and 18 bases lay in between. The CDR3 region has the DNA TGTGCCAGCTCACCTTCGGGTCTTCGGAGGGGTGGCTACACCTTC. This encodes CASSPSGLRRGGYTF.

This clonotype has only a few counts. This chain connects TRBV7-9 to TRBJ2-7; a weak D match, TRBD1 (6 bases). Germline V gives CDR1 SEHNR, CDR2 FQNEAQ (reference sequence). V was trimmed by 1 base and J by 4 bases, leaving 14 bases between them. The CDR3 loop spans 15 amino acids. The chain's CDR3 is CASSLGQGIEYEQYF. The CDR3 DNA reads TGTGCCAGCAGCTTAGGCCAGGGGATTGAGTACGAGCAGTACTTC. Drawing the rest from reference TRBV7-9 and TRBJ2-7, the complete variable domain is DTGVSQNPRHKITKRGQNVTFRCDPISEHNRLYWYRQTLGQGPEFLTYFQNEAQLEKSRLLSDRFSAERPKGSFSTLEIQRTEQGDSAMYLCASSLGQGIEYEQYFGPGTRLTVT.

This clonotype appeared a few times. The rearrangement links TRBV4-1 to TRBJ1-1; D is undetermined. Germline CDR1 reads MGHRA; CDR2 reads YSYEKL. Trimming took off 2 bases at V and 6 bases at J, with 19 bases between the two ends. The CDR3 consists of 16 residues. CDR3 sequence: CASSQRKISGEAEAFF. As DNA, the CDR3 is TGCGCCAGCAGCCAACGGAAAATCAGCGGTGAGGCTGAAGCTTTCTTT.

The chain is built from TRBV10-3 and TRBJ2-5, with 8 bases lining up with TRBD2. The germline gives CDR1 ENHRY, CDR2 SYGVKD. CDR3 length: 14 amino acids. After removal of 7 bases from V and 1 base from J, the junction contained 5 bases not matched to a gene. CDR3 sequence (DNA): TGTGCCATCAATGCGGCGGGGGGCCAAGAGACCCAGTACTTC. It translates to CAINAAGGQETQYF.

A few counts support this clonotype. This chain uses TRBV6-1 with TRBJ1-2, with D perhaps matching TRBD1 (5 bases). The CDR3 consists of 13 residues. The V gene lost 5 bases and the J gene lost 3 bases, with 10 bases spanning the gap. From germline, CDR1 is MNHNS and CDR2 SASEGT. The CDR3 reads CASSKQEYYGYTF. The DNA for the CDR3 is TGTGCCAGCAGTAAACAGGAATACTATGGCTACACCTTC.

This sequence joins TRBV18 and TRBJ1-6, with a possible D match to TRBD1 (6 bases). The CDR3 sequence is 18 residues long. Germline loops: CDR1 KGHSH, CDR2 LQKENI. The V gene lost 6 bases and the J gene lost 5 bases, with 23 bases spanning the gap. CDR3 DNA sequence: TGTGCCAGCTCCCCGGAACGGACCGGGACAATGAATAATTCACCCCTCCACTTT. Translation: CASSPERTGTMNNSPLHF. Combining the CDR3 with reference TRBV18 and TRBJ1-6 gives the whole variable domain NAGVMQNPRHLVRRRGQEARLRCSPMKGHSHVYWYRQLPEEGLKFMVYLQKENIIDESGMPKERFSAEFPKEGPSILRIQQVVRGDSAAYFCASSPERTGTMNNSPLHFGNGTRLTVT.

The chain's CDR3 is CASSFNRVWGSPLHF. The CDR3 DNA reads TGTGCCAGCAGCTTTAACAGGGTCTGGGGTTCACCCCTCCACTTT. This rearrangement joins TRBV12-3 or TRBV12-4 to TRBJ1-6; D perhaps matches TRBD1 (6 bases). With 6 bases removed from V and 9 bases from J, the gap between germline ends came to 18 bases. This CDR3 region has 15 residues.

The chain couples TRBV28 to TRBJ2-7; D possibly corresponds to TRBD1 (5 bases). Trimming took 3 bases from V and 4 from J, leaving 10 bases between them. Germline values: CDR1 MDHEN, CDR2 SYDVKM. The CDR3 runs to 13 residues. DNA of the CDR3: TGTGCCAGCAGTTTTAGGGGTTTATACGAGCAGTACTTC. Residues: CASSFRGLYEQYF.

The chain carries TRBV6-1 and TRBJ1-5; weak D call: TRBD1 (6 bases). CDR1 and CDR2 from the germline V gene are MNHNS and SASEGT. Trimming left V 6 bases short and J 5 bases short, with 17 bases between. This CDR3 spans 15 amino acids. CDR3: CASRSSGTMDQPQHF. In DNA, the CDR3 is TGTGCCAGCAGGTCTTCCGGGACAATGGATCAGCCCCAGCATTTT.